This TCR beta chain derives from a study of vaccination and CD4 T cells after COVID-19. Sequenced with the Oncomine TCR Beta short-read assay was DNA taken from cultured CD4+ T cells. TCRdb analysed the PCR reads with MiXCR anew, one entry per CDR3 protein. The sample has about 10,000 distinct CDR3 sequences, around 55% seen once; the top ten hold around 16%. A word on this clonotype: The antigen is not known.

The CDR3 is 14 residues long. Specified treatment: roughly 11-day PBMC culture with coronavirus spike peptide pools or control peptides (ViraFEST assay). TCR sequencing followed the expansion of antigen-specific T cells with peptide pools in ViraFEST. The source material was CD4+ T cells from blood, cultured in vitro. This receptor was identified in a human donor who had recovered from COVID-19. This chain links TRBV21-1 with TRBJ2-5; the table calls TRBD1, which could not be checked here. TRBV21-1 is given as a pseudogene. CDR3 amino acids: CASSNLGQRETQYF. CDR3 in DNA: TGTGCCAGCAGCAACTTGGGACAGCGGGAGACCCAGTACTTC.